The 29 T cell receptor beta chains below come from one sample, sequenced in a study of T cell changes during pregnancy in multiple sclerosis. TCRdb's copy holds only in-frame clones and misses some; the assay was immunoSEQ multiplex PCR. The sample carries 40,000 to 50,000 clones, approximately 93% recorded once. This sample comprised CD4+ T cells from peripheral blood mononuclear cells, obtained in the third trimester of pregnancy. Receptors were obtained from a female donor with multiple sclerosis, enrolled in a pregnancy study.

This chain joins TRBV10-3 and TRBJ2-7; D not resolved. V was trimmed by 6 bases and J by 7 bases, leaving 13 bases between them. The V gene's germline CDR1 is ENHRY and CDR2 SYGVKD. CDR3 length: 12 amino acids. DNA for the CDR3: TGTGCCATCAGCCCGATGGGCATGGAGCAGTACTTC. This gives the protein CAISPMGMEQYF.

The chain combines TRBV12-5 with TRBJ2-1; TRBD1 matches 11 bases. The germline CDR1 and CDR2 sequences are LGHNT and FRNRAP. CDR3 length: 23 residues. V trimming: 1 base; J trimming: 4 bases; junction bases outside the gene matches: 24. This chain's CDR3 is CASGLGDKSGTGGIIGMYNEQFF. The CDR3 DNA sequence: TGTGCTAGTGGTTTGGGGGACAAAAGCGGGACAGGGGGGATCATCGGTATGTACAATGAGCAGTTCTTC.

The rearrangement links TRBV9 to TRBJ2-7; TRBD2 aligns across 12 bases. Germline V CDR1 and CDR2: SGDLS, YYNGEE. The length of the CDR3 is 17 residues. V lost 4 bases and J lost 2; bases outside the gene matches: 10. The CDR3 is CASSPGLGLAGTYEQYF. CDR3 in DNA: TGTGCCAGCAGCCCGGGACTCGGACTAGCGGGGACCTACGAGCAGTACTTC.

The chain carries TRBV19 and TRBJ1-2; D gene ambiguous. Germline V gives CDR1 LNHDA, CDR2 SQIVND (reference sequence). The CDR3 sequence is 13 residues long. Between the trimmed V and J ends, which lost 0 bases and 8 bases, there was a span of 10 bases. The CDR3 protein is CASSIDLGGGYTF. The DNA for the CDR3 is TGTGCCAGTAGTATAGATCTGGGAGGGGGCTACACCTTC.

Only one count was recorded for this clone. The chain employs TRBV2 and TRBJ2-1; 15 bases are a match to TRBD2. CDR3 length equals 18 residues. Trimming cost V 3 bases and J 6 bases; bases outside gene matches: 9. Germline CDR1 reads SNHLY; CDR2 reads FYNNEI. The CDR3 region has the DNA TGTGCCAGCAGTGAGTTCGGACTAGCGGGAGGGCCCTTCAATGAGCAGTTCTTC. Translation: CASSEFGLAGGPFNEQFF.

The chain joins TRBV15 to TRBJ1-1; D remains ambiguous. V lost 6 bases, J lost 1 base, and 15 bases lay in between. The V gene's germline CDR1 is LNHNV and CDR2 YYDKDF (reference sequence). The CDR3 is made up of 15 amino acids. CDR3: CATRGLDGGNTEAFF. CDR3 in DNA: TGTGCCACCAGGGGTCTAGACGGCGGGAACACTGAAGCTTTCTTT.

V usage is TRBV7-2 and J usage is TRBJ1-2; D call uncertain. Trimming cost V 5 bases and J 2 bases, with 12 bases left between them. There are 14 residues in the CDR3. Germline V gene lookup returns CDR1 SGHTA and CDR2 FQGNSA. CDR3 DNA sequence: TGTGCCAGCAGCAAATTTAAAGAGAACTATGGCTACACCTTC. Translated: CASSKFKENYGYTF.

The chain is built from TRBV11-3 and TRBJ2-7; D is perhaps TRBD2 (6 bases). This CDR3 is 13 amino acids long. V was cut by 5 bases and J by 3 bases, with 11 bases left in between. Per the germline V gene, CDR1 is SGHNT and CDR2 is YENEEA. In DNA form, the CDR3 reads TGTGCCAGCAGCAGGGGTAGCGGCTACGAGCAGTACTTC. Encoded protein: CASSRGSGYEQYF.

The chain joins TRBV19 to TRBJ2-1, with D possibly matching TRBD2 (7 bases). V was pared by 3 bases and J by 7 bases, with 10 bases between. The CDR3 length is 13 residues. The germline CDR1 and CDR2 sequences are LNHDA and SQIVND (reference sequence). The CDR3 sequence is CASSMRGGNEQFF. CDR3 sequence (DNA): TGTGCCAGTAGTATGAGGGGGGGTAATGAGCAGTTCTTC.

The chain has TRBV6-1 and TRBJ2-4; 8 bases agree with TRBD1. Germline V gene lookup returns CDR1 MNHNS and CDR2 SASEGT. With V trimmed by 1 base and J by 0 bases, 2 bases remained unmatched. The CDR3 is 16 amino acids. The CDR3 sequence: CASSEGTGLAKNIQYF. CDR3 in DNA: TGTGCCAGCAGTGAAGGGACAGGGTTAGCCAAAAACATTCAGTACTTC.

This clone was picked up a small number of times. This chain joins TRBV7-9 and TRBJ2-7; 14 positions match TRBD2. The V gene end was trimmed by 8 bases and the J gene end by 6 bases; junction bases not matched to a gene: 0. The CDR3 is 12 residues long. Germline CDR1 SEHNR, CDR2 FQNEAQ (reference sequence). For the CDR3, the DNA is TGTGCCAGCGGACTAGCGGGAGGCGAGCAGTACTTC. This sequence encodes CASGLAGGEQYF.

The chain links TRBV4-1 to TRBJ1-2; 7 nucleotides match TRBD1. After removal of 3 bases from V and 6 bases from J, the junction contained 7 bases not matched to a gene. The length of the CDR3 is 14 residues. Germline V CDR1 and CDR2: MGHRA, YSYEKL. CDR3 protein: CASSHLTGVNGYTF. CDR3 nucleotide sequence: TGCGCCAGCAGCCACCTAACAGGGGTGAATGGCTACACCTTC.

DNA for the CDR3: TGTGCCAGCTCACCACTAAACACCGGGGAGCTGTTTTTT. This gives the protein CASSPLNTGELFF. This chain uses TRBV18 with TRBJ2-2, with no clear D. The CDR3 sequence is 13 residues long. Germline V lookup: CDR1 KGHSH, CDR2 LQKENI. Trimming pared 1 base from V and 2 bases from J, leaving 2 bases between.

V and J are TRBV4-2 and TRBJ2-1, with a possible D match to TRBD2 (6 bases). Germline loops: CDR1 LGHNA, CDR2 YNFKEQ. This CDR3 has 16 residues. V gave up 0 bases and J gave up 1 base, with 10 bases separating them. The CDR3 DNA sequence: TGTGCCAGCAGCCAAGAGCCAAGCGGGTCCTACAATGAGCAGTTCTTC. Translation: CASSQEPSGSYNEQFF.

The chain employs TRBV7-9 and TRBJ1-1; 7 nucleotides match TRBD1. This CDR3 spans 14 amino acids. The V gene end was trimmed by 5 bases and the J gene end by 2 bases; junction bases not matched to a gene: 5. The V gene's germline CDR1 is SEHNR and CDR2 FQNEAQ (reference sequence). The CDR3 spells CASSPRQGNTEAFF. CDR3 nucleotides: TGTGCCAGCAGCCCCCGACAGGGTAACACTGAAGCTTTCTTT.

The chain couples TRBV7-9 to TRBJ1-6, with 7 bases identical to TRBD1. With V trimmed by 6 bases and J by 9 bases, 8 bases remained unmatched. CDR3 length: 14 residues. Per the germline V gene, CDR1 is SEHNR and CDR2 is FQNEAQ (reference sequence). The CDR3 here is CASSPTGTSSPLHF. The CDR3 bases are TGTGCCAGCAGTCCGACAGGGACAAGTTCACCCCTCCACTTT.

The chain links TRBV9 to TRBJ2-5; D gene unclear. This CDR3 is 14 amino acids long. V shed 0 bases and J shed 2 bases, with 8 bases lying between them. Per the germline V gene, CDR1 is SGDLS and CDR2 is YYNGEE. The CDR3 here is CASSVDIRQETQYF. DNA for the CDR3: TGTGCCAGCAGCGTAGATATTCGTCAAGAGACCCAGTACTTC.

This clone was detected only once. The chain couples TRBV7-9 to TRBJ2-3, with D possibly matching TRBD1 (6 bases). Per germline, CDR1 SEHNR and CDR2 FQNEAQ (reference sequence). The CDR3 totals 16 residues. Trimming pared 5 bases from V and 1 base from J, leaving 16 bases between. In DNA, the CDR3 is TGTGCCAGCAGCCGCATCACAGGGAGCGGCACAGATACGCAGTATTTT. Translated: CASSRITGSGTDTQYF.

This chain links TRBV6-5 with TRBJ2-1; 8 nucleotides align to TRBD2. After removal of 8 bases from V and 3 bases from J, the junction contained 6 bases not matched to a gene. This CDR3 region has 14 residues. CDR1 is MNHEY and CDR2 is SVGAGI in the germline V gene. The CDR3 loop reads CASGGTRGYNEQFF. The CDR3 coding sequence is TGTGCCAGCGGCGGGACTAGAGGCTACAATGAGCAGTTCTTC.

This clone was seen once. V and J are TRBV5-4 and TRBJ2-7; TRBD1 aligns across 10 bases. Germline V CDR1 and CDR2: SGHNT, YYREEE (reference sequence). V trimming: 4 bases; J trimming: 3 bases; junction bases outside the gene matches: 7. The CDR3 length is 15 residues. CDR3 amino acids: CASSPRGQGFYEQYF. The CDR3 bases are TGTGCCAGCAGCCCTCGGGGACAGGGGTTCTACGAGCAGTACTTC.

This CDR3 is CASSLAVTVPTEAFF. The CDR3 DNA sequence: TGCGCCAGCAGCCTGGCCGTTACAGTTCCGACTGAAGCTTTCTTT. The chain joins TRBV5-1 to TRBJ1-1, with D uncertain. This CDR3 has 15 residues. V gave up 4 bases and J gave up 5 bases, with 18 bases separating them. Germline values: CDR1 SGHRS, CDR2 YFSETQ.

The chain links TRBV27 to TRBJ2-1; weak D call: TRBD1 (5 bases). The germline CDR1 and CDR2 sequences are MNHEY and SMNVEV (reference sequence). The CDR3 runs to 17 residues. V was shortened by 2 bases and J by 6 bases, with 20 bases between the two germline ends. CDR3 nucleotides: TGTGCCAGCAGTTTACCGACCTTGGGGCAGGGTCCCAATGAGCAGTTCTTC. Translating it yields CASSLPTLGQGPNEQFF.

This rearrangement joins TRBV4-1 to TRBJ1-5; D is unclear. There are 15 residues in the CDR3. Deletions cut 2 bases from V and 4 bases from J, with 12 bases between. Germline V gene lookup returns CDR1 MGHRA and CDR2 YSYEKL. CDR3: CASSQSLLENQPQHF. The CDR3, as DNA: TGCGCCAGCAGCCAAAGTCTGTTGGAGAATCAGCCCCAGCATTTT.

The chain couples TRBV7-3 to TRBJ2-3, with D tentatively TRBD2 (6 bases). This CDR3 has 14 residues. In germline, CDR1 is SGHTA, CDR2 FQGTGA. Trimming stripped 5 bases from V and 3 bases from J, with 12 bases between. CDR3: CASSPSGVTDTQYF. As DNA, the CDR3 is TGTGCCAGCAGCCCTTCGGGGGTGACAGATACGCAGTATTTT.

This clone has just one count. V and J are TRBV9 and TRBJ2-5; TRBD2 aligns across 9 bases. The CDR3 spans 16 residues. The germline CDR1 and CDR2 sequences are SGDLS and YYNGEE. V lost 1 base, J lost 1 base, and 5 bases stayed unmatched. The CDR3 bases are TGTGCCAGCAGCGTACTTCCTAGCGGGACCCAAGAGACCCAGTACTTC. Its protein product is CASSVLPSGTQETQYF.

This chain joins TRBV7-3 and TRBJ2-1; TRBD1 aligns across 7 bases. This CDR3 is built from 14 residues. V gave up 4 bases and J gave up 3 bases; unmatched junction bases: 3. Germline CDR1 and CDR2: SGHTA and FQGTGA. Here the CDR3 DNA reads TGTGCCAGCAGCTATTCAGGGGGCTACAATGAGCAGTTCTTC. Its translation is CASSYSGGYNEQFF.

The rearrangement joins TRBV18 to TRBJ2-7; D is possibly TRBD1 (6 bases). The germline V and J ends were trimmed by 3 bases and 3 bases, with 15 bases remaining between them. There are 15 residues in the CDR3. Germline V gene lookup returns CDR1 KGHSH and CDR2 LQKENI. The CDR3 DNA follows: TGTGCCAGCTCACCTCACGACGGGACACTCTACGAGCAGTACTTC. Translated: CASSPHDGTLYEQYF.

CDR3 bases: TGCGCCAGCAGCCAAGCTTGGGGCAGCAGCTCTGGAAACACCATATATTTT. Its protein product is CASSQAWGSSSGNTIYF. The chain couples TRBV4-3 to TRBJ1-3; TRBD1 is a possible D gene (5 bases). The CDR3 runs 17 residues. From germline, CDR1 is LGHNA and CDR2 YSLEER. V shed 1 base and J shed 0 bases, with 13 bases lying between them.

The chain uses TRBV11-3 and TRBJ1-1, with 10 bases that match TRBD1. V gave up 1 base and J gave up 6 bases; unmatched junction bases: 8. The CDR3 is 16 amino acids. Germline CDR1 reads SGHNT; CDR2 reads YENEEA. CDR3 protein: CASSLATGTGVAEAFF. The CDR3 nucleotides are TGTGCCAGCAGCTTAGCAACCGGGACAGGGGTGGCTGAAGCTTTCTTT.